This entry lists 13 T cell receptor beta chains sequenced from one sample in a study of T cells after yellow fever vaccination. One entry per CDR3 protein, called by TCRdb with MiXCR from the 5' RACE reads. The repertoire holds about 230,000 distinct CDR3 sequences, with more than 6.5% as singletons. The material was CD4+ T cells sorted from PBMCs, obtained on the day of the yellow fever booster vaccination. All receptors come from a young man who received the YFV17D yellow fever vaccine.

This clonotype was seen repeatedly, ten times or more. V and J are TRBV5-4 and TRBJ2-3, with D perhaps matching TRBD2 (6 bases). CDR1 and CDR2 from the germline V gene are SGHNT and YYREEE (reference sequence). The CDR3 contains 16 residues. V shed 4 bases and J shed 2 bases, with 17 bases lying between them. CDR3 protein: CASSPGGSGSTDTQYF. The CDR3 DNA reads TGTGCCAGCAGCCCGGGTGGTAGCGGATCCACAGATACGCAGTATTTT.

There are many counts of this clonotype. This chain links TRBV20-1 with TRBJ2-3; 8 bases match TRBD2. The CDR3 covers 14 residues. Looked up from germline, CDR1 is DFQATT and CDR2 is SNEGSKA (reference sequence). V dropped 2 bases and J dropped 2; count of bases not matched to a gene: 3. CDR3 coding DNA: TGCAGTGCTAGACTAGCGGGCGTCACAGATACGCAGTATTTT. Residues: CSARLAGVTDTQYF.

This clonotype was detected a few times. CDR3 nucleotides: TGTGCCAGCAGCTTCGGGCAGAAAGAGACCCAGTACTTC. Protein: CASSFGQKETQYF. The V call is TRBV5-4, the J call TRBJ2-5, with no clear D. Germline V gene lookup returns CDR1 SGHNT and CDR2 YYREEE (reference sequence). Trimming cost V 2 bases and J 3 bases, with 8 bases left between them. The CDR3 has 13 residues.

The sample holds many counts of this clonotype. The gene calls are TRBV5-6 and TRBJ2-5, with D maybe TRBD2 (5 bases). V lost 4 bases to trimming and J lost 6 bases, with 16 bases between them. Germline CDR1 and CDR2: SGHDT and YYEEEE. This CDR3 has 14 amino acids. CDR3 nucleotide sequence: TGTGCCAGCAGCCAAGAGATTCGGGAAAAGACCCAGTACTTC. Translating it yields CASSQEIREKTQYF.

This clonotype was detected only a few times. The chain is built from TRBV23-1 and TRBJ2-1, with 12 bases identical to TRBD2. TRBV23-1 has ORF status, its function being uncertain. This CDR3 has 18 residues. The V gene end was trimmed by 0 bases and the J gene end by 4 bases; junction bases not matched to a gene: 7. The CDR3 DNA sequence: TGCGCCAGCAGTCAATCAACTAGCGGGGGGAAGGGTTACAATGAGCAGTTCTTC. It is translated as CASSQSTSGGKGYNEQFF.

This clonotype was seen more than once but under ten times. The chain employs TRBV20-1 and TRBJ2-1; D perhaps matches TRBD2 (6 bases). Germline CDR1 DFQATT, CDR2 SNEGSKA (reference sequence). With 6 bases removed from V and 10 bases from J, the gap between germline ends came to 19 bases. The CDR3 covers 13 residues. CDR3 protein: CSADLVWREEQFF. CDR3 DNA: TGCAGTGCCGACCTGGTCTGGAGGGAAGAGCAGTTCTTC.

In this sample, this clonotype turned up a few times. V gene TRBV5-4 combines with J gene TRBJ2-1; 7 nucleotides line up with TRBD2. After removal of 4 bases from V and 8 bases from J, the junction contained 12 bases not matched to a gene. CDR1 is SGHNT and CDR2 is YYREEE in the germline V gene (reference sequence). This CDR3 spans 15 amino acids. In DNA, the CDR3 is TGTGCCAGCAGCCCTGGGGCAGCGGGATTAGATGAGCAGTTCTTC. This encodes CASSPGAAGLDEQFF.

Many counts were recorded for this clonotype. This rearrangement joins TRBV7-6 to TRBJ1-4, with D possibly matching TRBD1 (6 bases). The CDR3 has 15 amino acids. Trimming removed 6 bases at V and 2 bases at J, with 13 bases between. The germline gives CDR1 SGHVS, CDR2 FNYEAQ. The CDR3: CASRKAGETNEKLFF. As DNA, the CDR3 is TGTGCCAGCAGAAAGGCAGGGGAGACTAATGAAAAACTGTTTTTT. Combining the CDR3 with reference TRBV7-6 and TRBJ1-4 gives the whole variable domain GAGVSQSPRYKVTKRGQDVALRCDPISGHVSLYWYRQALGQGPEFLTYFNYEAQQDKSGLPNDRFSAERPEGSISTLTIQRTEQRDSAMYRCASRKAGETNEKLFFGSGTQLSVL.

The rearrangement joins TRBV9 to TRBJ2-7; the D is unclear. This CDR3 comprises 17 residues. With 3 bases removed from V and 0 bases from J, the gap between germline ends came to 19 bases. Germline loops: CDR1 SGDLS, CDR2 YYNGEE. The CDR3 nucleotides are TGTGCCAGCAGCGCAAGTCCCCACGGGCAAAGCTCCTACGAGCAGTACTTC. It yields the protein CASSASPHGQSSYEQYF.

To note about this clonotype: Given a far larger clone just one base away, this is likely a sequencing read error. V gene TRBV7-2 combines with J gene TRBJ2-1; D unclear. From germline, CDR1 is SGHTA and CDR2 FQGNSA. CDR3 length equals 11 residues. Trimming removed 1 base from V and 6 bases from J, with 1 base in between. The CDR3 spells CTSSLVNEQFF. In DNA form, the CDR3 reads TGTACCAGCAGCTTAGTCAATGAGCAGTTCTTC.

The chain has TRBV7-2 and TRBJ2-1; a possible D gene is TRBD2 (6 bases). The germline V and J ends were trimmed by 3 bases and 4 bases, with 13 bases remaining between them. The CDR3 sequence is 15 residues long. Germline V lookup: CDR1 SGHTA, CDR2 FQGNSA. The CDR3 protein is CASSFSGAEYNEQFF. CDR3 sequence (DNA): TGTGCCAGCAGCTTTAGCGGAGCGGAGTACAATGAGCAGTTCTTC.

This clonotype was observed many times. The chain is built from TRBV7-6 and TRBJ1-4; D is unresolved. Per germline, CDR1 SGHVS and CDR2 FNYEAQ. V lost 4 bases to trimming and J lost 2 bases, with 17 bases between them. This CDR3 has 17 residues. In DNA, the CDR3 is TGTGCCAGCAGCTCTTACGTCCGGCCTGGGACTAATGAAAAACTGTTTTTT. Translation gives CASSSYVRPGTNEKLFF. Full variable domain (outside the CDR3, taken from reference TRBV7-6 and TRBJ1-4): GAGVSQSPRYKVTKRGQDVALRCDPISGHVSLYWYRQALGQGPEFLTYFNYEAQQDKSGLPNDRFSAERPEGSISTLTIQRTEQRDSAMYRCASSSYVRPGTNEKLFFGSGTQLSVL.

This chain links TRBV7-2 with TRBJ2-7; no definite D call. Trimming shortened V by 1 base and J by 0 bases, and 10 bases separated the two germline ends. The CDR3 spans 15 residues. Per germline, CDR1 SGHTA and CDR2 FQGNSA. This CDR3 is CASSLVTLSSYEQYF. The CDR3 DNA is TGTGCCAGCAGCTTAGTGACTTTGAGCTCCTACGAGCAGTACTTC.